The source of this TCR beta chain is a study of blood T cell repertoires in COVID-19. Across the whole study: Italy, Spain and the United States were the sources of the convalescent and acute COVID-19 samples.

Original processing notes: Reference gene primer amplification gave nucleated cell count estimates. Sequencing used immunoSEQ multiplex PCR; TCRdb keeps in-frame clones, though not all of them. That table furnishes V, J and clone size, whereas the DNA furnished D and trimming. The sample contains 45,000 or so clones, roughly 87% of which appear only once. This clone was seen a few times. This CDR3 is 15 amino acids long. J lost 1 base, V lost 9 bases, and 10 bases had no gene match. Germline CDR1 and CDR2: LNHDA and SQIVND (reference sequence). The sequencing input was peripheral blood. The chain combines TRBV19 with TRBJ1-1; 8 positions match TRBD1. The receptor's source is a man aged 65-85 years with active COVID-19. CDR3 protein: CASHKKGQENTEAFF. The CDR3 DNA is TGTGCCAGCCATAAAAAGGGACAGGAGAACACTGAAGCTTTCTTT.